This T cell receptor beta chain was identified during a study of blood T cell repertoires in COVID-19. Using immunoSEQ multiplex PCR, the repertoire was profiled, and TCRdb retains in-frame clones only, with some absent. Of around 45,000 clones listed, 60% to 85% are singletons. Germline CDR1 and CDR2: SGHVS and FNYEAQ. The CDR3 has 17 residues. The V segment lost 1 base and the J segment 3 bases; nucleotides outside the gene matches: 5. The gene calls are TRBV7-6 and TRBJ2-5; 13 nucleotides line up with TRBD2. The sample consisted of peripheral blood. The source of this sequence is a woman at least 80 years old with acute or convalescent COVID-19. For the CDR3, the DNA is TGTGCCAGCAGCTTAGGACTAGCGGGAGGTGGGAAAGAGACCCAGTACTTC. This encodes CASSLGLAGGGKETQYF.